This T cell receptor beta chain originates from a study of CD8+ T cells in alopecia areata. Study overall: Grafting placed skin from roughly 6-12-month-old C3H/HeJ donors with spontaneous alopecia onto approximately 7-10-week-old female C3H/HeJ mice.

This clone was observed at least ten times. Its antigen is undetermined. Gene names follow the mouse nomenclature. RNA extraction and reverse transcription yielded cDNA as sequencing template. The assay was immunoSEQ multiplex PCR, and TCRdb's table has in-frame clones only and misses some. This sample carries about 110,000 clones, none of them present only once. Study results and caveats: Affected scalp, especially in alopecia totalis/universalis, had a higher clonality than normal scalp did. Mice showed TCR sharing more clearly than patients did, possibly owing to HLA.

This receptor was identified in a C3H/HeJ mouse with alopecia areata. MHC haplotype of the strain: H2-k. Sequenced material: lesional skin.

The part of the CDR3 DNA that was read is TGTGCCAGCAGTGATGTGGGGGAACATTCCTAT. Protein product: CASSDVGEHSY. The complete CDR3 sequence is CASSDVGEHSYEQYF. The chain links TRBV13-3 to TRBJ2-7; TRBD2 might be the D (6 bases). Read coverage stops 4 residues before the CDR3 terminus; the germline J gene supplies the remainder. Trimming pared 0 bases from V and 1 base from J, leaving 11 bases between. Germline CDR1 is NNHDY and CDR2 is SYVADS. The CDR3 totals 15 residues.